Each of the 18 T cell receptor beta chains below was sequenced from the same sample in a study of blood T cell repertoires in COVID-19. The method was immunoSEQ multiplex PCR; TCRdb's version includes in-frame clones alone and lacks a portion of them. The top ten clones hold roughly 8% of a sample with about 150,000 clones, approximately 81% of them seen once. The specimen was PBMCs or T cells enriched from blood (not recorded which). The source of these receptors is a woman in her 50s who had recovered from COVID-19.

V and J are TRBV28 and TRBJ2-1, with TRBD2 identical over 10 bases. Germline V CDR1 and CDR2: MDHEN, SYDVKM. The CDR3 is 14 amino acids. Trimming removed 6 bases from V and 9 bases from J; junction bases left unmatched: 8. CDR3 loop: CASRKAGGPGEQFF. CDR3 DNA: TGTGCCAGCAGGAAAGCGGGAGGGCCTGGTGAGCAGTTCTTC.

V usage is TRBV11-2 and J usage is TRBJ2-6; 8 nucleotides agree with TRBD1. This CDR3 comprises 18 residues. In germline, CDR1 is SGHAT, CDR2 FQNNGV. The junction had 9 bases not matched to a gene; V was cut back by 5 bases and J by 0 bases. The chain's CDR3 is CASSAPQGASSGANVLTF. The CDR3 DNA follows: TGTGCCAGCAGCGCGCCGCAGGGGGCCTCCTCTGGGGCCAACGTCCTGACTTTC.

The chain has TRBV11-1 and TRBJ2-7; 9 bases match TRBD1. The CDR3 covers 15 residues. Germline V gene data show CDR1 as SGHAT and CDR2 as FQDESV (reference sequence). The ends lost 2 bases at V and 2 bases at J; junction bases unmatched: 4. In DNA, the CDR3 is TGTGCCAGCAGCTTAAGGACAGGGGAGGCCTACGAGCAGTACTTC. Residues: CASSLRTGEAYEQYF.

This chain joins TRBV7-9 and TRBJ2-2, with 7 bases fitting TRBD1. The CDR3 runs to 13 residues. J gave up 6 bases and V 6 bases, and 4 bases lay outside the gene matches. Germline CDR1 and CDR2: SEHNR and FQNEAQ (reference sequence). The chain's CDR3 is CASRGDSAGELFF. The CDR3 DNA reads TGTGCCAGCAGGGGGGACAGTGCCGGGGAGCTGTTTTTT. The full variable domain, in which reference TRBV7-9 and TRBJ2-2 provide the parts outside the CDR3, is DTGVSQNPRHKITKRGQNVTFRCDPISEHNRLYWYRQTLGQGPEFLTYFQNEAQLEKSRLLSDRFSAERPKGSFSTLEIQRTEQGDSAMYLCASRGDSAGELFFGEGSRLTVL.

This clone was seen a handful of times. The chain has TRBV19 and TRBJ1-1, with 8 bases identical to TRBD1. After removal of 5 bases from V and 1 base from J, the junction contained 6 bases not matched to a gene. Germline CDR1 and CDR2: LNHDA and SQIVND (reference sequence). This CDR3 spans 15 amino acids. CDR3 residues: CASSATGGRNTEAFF. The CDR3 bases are TGTGCCAGTAGTGCTACAGGGGGTAGGAACACTGAAGCTTTCTTT. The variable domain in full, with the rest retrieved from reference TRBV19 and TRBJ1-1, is DGGITQSPKYLFRKEGQNVTLSCEQNLNHDAMYWYRQDPGQGLRLIYYSQIVNDFQKGDIAEGYSVSREKKESFPLTVTSAQKNPTAFYLCASSATGGRNTEAFFGQGTRLTVV.

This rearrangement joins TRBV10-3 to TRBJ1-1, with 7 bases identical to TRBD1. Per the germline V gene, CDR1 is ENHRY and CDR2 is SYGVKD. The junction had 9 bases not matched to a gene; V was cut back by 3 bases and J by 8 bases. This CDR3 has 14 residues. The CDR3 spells CAISDEGAGSEAFF. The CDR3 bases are TGTGCCATCAGTGATGAGGGGGCTGGCTCGGAAGCTTTCTTT.

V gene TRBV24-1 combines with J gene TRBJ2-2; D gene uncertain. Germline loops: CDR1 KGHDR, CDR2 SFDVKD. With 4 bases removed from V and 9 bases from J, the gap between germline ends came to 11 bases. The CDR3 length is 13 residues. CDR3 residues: CATSDPTGRELFF. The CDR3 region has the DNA TGTGCCACCAGTGACCCGACGGGTCGGGAGCTGTTTTTT.

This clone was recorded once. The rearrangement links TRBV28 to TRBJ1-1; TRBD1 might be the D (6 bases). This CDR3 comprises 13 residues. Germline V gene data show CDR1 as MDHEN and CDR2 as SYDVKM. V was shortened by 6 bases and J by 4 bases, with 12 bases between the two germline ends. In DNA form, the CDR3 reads TGTGCCAGCAGACGACAGGCGTTCACTGAAGCTTTCTTT. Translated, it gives CASRRQAFTEAFF.

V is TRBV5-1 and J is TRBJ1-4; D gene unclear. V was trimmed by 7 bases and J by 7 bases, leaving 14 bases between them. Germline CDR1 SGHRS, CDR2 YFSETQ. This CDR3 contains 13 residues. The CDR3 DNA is TGCGCCAGCTCGAAGGAAGGCGGTGAAAAACTGTTTTTT. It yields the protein CASSKEGGEKLFF.

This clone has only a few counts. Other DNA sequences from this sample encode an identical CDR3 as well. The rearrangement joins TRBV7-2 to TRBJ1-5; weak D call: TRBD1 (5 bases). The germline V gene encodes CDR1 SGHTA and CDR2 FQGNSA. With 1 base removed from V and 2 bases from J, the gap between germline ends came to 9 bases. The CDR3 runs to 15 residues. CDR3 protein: CASSLEGVGNQPQHF. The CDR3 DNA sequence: TGTGCCAGCAGCTTAGAAGGGGTTGGCAATCAGCCCCAGCATTTT.

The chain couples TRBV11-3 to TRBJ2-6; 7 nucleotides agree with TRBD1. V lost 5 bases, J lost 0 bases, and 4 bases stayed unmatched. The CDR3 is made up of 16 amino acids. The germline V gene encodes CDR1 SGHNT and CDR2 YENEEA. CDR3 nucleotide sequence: TGTGCCAGCAGCCGACAGGGTCACTCTGGGGCCAACGTCCTGACTTTC. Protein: CASSRQGHSGANVLTF.

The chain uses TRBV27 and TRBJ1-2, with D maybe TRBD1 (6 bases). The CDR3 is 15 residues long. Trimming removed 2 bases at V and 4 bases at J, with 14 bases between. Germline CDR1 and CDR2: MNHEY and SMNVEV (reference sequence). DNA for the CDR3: TGTGCCAGCAGTTTACAGGGACAAGGGAGCTATGGCTACACCTTC. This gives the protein CASSLQGQGSYGYTF.

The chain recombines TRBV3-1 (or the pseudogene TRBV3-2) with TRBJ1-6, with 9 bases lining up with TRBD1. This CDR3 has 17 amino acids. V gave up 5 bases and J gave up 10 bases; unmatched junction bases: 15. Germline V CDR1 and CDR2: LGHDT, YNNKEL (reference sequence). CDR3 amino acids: CASSREINRGRRSPLHF. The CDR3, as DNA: TGTGCCAGCAGCAGGGAAATAAACAGGGGGCGCCGGTCACCCCTCCACTTT.

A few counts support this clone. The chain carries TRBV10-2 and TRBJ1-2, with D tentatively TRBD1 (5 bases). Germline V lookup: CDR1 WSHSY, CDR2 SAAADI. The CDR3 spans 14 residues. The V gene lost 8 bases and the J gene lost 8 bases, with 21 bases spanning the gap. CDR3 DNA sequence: TGCGCCAGCCGGGGGACTTCCCGTTCGTGGGGCTACACCTTC. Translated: CASRGTSRSWGYTF.

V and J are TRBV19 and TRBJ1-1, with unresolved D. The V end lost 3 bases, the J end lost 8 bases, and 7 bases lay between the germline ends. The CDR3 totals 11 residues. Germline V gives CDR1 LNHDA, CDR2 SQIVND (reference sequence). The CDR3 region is CASSIGYEAFF. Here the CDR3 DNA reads TGTGCCAGTAGTATCGGTTACGAAGCTTTCTTT.

This chain's CDR3 is CASSSGLATGELFF. CDR3 in DNA: TGTGCCAGCAGCTCGGGACTAGCGACCGGGGAGCTGTTTTTT. This chain connects TRBV7-6 to TRBJ2-2; 10 bases fit TRBD2. This CDR3 contains 14 residues. V lost 4 bases, J lost 5 bases, and 1 base stayed unmatched. Germline CDR1 and CDR2: SGHVS and FNYEAQ.

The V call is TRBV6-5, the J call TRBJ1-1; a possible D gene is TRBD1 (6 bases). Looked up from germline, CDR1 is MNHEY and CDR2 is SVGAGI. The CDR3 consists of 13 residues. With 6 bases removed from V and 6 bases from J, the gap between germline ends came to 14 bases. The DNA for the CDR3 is TGTGCCAGCAGAAAACAGGGACCCCCTGAAGCTTTCTTT. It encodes CASRKQGPPEAFF.

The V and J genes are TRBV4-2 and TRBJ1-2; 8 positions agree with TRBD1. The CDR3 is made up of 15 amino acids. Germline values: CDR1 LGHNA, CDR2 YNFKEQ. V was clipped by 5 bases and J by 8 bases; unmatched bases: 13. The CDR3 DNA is TGTGCCAGCAGCGCGGAGCCTAATCAGGGGGCCGGCTACACCTTC. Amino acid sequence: CASSAEPNQGAGYTF.